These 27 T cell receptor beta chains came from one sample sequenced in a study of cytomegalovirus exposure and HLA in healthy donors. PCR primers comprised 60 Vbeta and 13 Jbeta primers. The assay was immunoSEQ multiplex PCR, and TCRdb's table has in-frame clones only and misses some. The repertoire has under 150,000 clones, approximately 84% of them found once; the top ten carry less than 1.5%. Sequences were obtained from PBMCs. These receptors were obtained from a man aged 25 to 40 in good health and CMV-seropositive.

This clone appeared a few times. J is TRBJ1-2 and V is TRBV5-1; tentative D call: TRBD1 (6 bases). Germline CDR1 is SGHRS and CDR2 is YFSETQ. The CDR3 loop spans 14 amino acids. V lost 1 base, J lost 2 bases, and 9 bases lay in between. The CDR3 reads CASSLWDTNYGYTF. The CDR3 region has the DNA TGCGCCAGCAGCTTGTGGGACACGAACTATGGCTACACCTTC.

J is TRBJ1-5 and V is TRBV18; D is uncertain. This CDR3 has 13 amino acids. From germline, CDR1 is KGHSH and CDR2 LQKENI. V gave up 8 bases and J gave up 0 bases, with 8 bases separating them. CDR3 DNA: TGTGCCAGCCAAGAGGGTAGCAATCAGCCCCAGCATTTT. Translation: CASQEGSNQPQHF. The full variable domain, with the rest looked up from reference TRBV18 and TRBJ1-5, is NAGVMQNPRHLVRRRGQEARLRCSPMKGHSHVYWYRQLPEEGLKFMVYLQKENIIDESGMPKERFSAEFPKEGPSILRIQQVVRGDSAAYFCASQEGSNQPQHFGDGTRLSIL.

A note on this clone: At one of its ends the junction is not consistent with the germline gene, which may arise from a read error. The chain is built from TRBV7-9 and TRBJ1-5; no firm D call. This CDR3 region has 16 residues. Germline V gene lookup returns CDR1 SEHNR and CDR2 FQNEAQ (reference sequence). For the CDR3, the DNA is TGTTCCAGCAGCTTTTTTTTGGAGTACCTACGGAAGCCCCAGCATTTT. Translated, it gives CSSSFFLEYLRKPQHF.

CDR3 nucleotides: TGTGCCAGTAAATATAGCGGGAGCTCCTACAATGAGCAGTTCTTC. This encodes CASKYSGSSYNEQFF. The chain combines TRBV19 with TRBJ2-1; 9 nucleotides line up with TRBD2. CDR3 size: 15 residues. The V and J ends lost 7 bases and 0 bases, in that order; junction bases with no gene match: 4. CDR1 is LNHDA, CDR2 SQIVND, per germline (reference sequence).

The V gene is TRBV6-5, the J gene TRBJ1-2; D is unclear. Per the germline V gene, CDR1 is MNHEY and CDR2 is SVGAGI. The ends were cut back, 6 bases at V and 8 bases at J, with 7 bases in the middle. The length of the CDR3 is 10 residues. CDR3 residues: CASREDGYTF. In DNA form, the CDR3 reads TGTGCCAGCAGGGAGGACGGCTACACCTTC.

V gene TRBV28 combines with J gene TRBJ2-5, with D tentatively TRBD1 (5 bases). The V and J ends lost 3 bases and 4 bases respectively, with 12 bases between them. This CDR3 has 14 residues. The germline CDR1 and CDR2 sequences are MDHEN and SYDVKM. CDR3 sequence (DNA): TGTGCCAGCAGTTTTTTCAGGGTACCAGAGACCCAGTACTTC. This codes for CASSFFRVPETQYF.

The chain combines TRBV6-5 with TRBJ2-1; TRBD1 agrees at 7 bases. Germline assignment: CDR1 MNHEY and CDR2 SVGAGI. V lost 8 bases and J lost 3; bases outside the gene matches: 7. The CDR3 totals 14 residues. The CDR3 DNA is TGTGCCAGCGGCCGGGACAGAGGCTACAATGAGCAGTTCTTC. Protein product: CASGRDRGYNEQFF.

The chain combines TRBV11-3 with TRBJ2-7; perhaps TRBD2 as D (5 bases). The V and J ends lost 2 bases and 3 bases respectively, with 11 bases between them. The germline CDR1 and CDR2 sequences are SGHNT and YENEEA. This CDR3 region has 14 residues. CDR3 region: CASSLLSGNYEQYF. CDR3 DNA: TGTGCCAGCAGCTTACTGAGCGGTAACTACGAGCAGTACTTC. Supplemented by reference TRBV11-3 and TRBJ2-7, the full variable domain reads EAGVVQSPRYKIIEKKQPVAFWCNPISGHNTLYWYLQNLGQGPELLIRYENEEAVDDSQLPKDRFSAERLKGVDSTLKIQPAELGDSAVYLCASSLLSGNYEQYFGPGTRLTVT.

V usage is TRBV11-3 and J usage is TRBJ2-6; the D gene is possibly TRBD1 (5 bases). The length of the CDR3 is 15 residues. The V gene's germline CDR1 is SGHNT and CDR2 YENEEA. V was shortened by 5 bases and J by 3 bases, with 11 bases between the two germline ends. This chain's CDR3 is CASSHRRGGANVLTF. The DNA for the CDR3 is TGTGCCAGCAGCCACAGGAGAGGTGGGGCCAACGTCCTGACTTTC.

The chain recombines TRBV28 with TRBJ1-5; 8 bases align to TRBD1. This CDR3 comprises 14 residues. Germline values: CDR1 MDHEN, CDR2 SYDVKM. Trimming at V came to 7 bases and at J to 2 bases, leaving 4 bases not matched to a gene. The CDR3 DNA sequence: TGTGCCAGCAACCACAGGGGGGGCAATCAGCCCCAGCATTTT. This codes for CASNHRGGNQPQHF.

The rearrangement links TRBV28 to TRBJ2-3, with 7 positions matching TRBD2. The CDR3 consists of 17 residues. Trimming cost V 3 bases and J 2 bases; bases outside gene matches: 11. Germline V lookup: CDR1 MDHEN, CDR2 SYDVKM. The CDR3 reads CASSLGGVGTNTDTQYF. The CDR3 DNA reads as TGTGCCAGCAGTTTGGGAGGAGTTGGGACTAACACAGATACGCAGTATTTT.

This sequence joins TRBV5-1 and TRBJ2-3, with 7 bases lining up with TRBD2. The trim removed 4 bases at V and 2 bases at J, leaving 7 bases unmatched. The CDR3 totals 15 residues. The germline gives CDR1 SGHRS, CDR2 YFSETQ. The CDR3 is CASSLPSGDTDTQYF. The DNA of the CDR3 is TGCGCCAGCAGCCTCCCTAGCGGTGACACAGATACGCAGTATTTT. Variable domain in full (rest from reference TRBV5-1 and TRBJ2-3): KAGVTQTPRYLIKTRGQQVTLSCSPISGHRSVSWYQQTPGQGLQFLFEYFSETQRNKGNFPGRFSGRQFSNSRSEMNVSTLELGDSALYLCASSLPSGDTDTQYFGPGTRLTVL.

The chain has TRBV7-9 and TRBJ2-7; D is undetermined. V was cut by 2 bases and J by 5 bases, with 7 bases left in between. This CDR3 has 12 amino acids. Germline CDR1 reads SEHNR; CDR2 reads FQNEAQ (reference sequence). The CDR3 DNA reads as TGTGCCAGCAGCTTACATCAAAACGAGCAGTACTTC. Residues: CASSLHQNEQYF.

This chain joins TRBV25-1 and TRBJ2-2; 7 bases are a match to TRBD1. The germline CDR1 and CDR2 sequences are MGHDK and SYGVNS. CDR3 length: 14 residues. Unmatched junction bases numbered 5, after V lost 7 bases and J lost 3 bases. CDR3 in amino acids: CASTSGTDTGELFF. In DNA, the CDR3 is TGTGCCAGCACCTCCGGGACAGACACCGGGGAGCTGTTTTTT.

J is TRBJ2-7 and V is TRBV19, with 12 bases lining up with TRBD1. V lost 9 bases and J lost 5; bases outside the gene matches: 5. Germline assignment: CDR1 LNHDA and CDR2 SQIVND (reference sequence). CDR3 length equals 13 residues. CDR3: CASGTGGFDEQYF. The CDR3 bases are TGTGCCAGCGGGACAGGGGGCTTCGACGAGCAGTACTTC.

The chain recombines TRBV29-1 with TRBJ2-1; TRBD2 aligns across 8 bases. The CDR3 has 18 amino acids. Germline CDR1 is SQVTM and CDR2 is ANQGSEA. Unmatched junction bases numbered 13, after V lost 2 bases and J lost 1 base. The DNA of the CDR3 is TGCAGCGTTGAACCACTTGTGAGCGGGAGCCTTTCCTACAATGAGCAGTTCTTC. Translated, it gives CSVEPLVSGSLSYNEQFF.

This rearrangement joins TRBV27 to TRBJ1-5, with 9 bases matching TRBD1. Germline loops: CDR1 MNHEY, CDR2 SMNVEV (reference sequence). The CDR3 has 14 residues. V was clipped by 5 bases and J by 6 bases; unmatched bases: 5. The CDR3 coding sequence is TGTGCCAGCAGTCCGGACAGGGGCCTTCAGCCCCAGCATTTT. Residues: CASSPDRGLQPQHF.

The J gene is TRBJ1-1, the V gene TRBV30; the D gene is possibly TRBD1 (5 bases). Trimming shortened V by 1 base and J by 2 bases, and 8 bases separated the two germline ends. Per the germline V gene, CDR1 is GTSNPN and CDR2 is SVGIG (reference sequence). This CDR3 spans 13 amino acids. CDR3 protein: CAWSGGENTEAFF. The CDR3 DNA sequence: TGTGCCTGGAGTGGGGGGGAAAACACTGAAGCTTTCTTT.

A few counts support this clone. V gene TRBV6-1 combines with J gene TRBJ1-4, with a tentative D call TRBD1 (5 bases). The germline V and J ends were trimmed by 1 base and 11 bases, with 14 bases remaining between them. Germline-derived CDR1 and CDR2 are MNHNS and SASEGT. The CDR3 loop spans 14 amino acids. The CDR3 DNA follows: TGTGCCAGCAGTGAAGGAGGGCTGGGGGGGAAACTGTTTTTT. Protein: CASSEGGLGGKLFF.

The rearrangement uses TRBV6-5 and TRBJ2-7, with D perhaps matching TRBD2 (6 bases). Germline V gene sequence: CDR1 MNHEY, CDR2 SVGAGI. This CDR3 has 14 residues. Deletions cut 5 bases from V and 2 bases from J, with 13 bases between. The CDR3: CASSPGGGPYEQYF. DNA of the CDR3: TGTGCCAGCAGTCCCGGGGGAGGACCCTACGAGCAGTACTTC.

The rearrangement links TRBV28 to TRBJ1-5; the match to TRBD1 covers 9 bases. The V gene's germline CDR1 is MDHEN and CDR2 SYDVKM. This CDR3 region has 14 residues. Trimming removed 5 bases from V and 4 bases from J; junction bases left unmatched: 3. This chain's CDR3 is CASSPGTGNQPQHF. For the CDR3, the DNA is TGTGCCAGCAGTCCGGGGACAGGGAATCAGCCCCAGCATTTT.

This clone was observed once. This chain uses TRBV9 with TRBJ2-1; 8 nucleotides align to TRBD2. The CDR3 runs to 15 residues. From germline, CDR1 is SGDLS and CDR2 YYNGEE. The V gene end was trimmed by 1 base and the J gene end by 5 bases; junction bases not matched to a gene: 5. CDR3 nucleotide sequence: TGTGCCAGCAGCGTAACGGGGGGGGACAACAATGAGCAGTTCTTC. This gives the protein CASSVTGGDNNEQFF.

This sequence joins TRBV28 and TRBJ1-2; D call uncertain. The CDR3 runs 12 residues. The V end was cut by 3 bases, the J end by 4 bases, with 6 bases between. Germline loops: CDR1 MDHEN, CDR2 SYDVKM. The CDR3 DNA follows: TGTGCCAGCAGTTTCAATTTCTATGGCTACACCTTC. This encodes CASSFNFYGYTF.

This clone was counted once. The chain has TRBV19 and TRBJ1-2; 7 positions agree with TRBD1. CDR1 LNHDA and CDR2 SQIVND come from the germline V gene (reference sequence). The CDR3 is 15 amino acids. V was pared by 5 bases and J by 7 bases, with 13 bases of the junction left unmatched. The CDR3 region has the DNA TGTGCCAGTAGTGCCCGGGACAGCGGAGCTAGTGGCTACACCTTC. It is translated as CASSARDSGASGYTF. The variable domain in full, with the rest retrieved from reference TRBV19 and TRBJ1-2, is DGGITQSPKYLFRKEGQNVTLSCEQNLNHDAMYWYRQDPGQGLRLIYYSQIVNDFQKGDIAEGYSVSREKKESFPLTVTSAQKNPTAFYLCASSARDSGASGYTFGSGTRLTVV.

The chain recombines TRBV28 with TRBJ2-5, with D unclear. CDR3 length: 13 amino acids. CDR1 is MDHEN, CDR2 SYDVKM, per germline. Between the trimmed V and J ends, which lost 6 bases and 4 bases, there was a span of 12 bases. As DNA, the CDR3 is TGTGCCAGCAGAGTGAGCCCCGCAGAGACCCAGTACTTC. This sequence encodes CASRVSPAETQYF.

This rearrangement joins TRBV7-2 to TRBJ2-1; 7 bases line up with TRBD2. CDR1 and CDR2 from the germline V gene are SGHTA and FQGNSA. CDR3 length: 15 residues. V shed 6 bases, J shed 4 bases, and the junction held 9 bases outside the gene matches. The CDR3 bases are TGTGCCAGCAGTACGGGCCAGGGACTATACAATGAGCAGTTCTTC. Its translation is CASSTGQGLYNEQFF.

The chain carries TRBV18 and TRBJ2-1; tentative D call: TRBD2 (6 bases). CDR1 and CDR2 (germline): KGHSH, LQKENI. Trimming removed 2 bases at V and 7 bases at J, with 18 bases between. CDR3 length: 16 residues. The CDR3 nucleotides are TGTGCCAGCTCACCATTTGGGGCGGGATTGGGTAATGAGCAGTTCTTC. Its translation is CASSPFGAGLGNEQFF.